This T cell receptor beta chain was recorded in a study of cytotoxic CD8 clonotypes in ibrutinib-treated CLL. V was cut by 0 bases and J by 3 bases, with 19 bases left in between. CDR3 length: 18 amino acids. CDR1 and CDR2 from the germline V gene are SGHNT and YYREEE (reference sequence). TCRdb's table, derived via immunoSEQ multiplex PCR, lists solely in-frame clones and lacks some. The sample has roughly 200,000 clones; 79% are singletons. The chain carries TRBV5-4 and TRBJ1-3, with a possible D match to TRBD1 (5 bases). The TCR was taken from a human donor with chronic lymphocytic leukemia. The material was PBMCs, obtained after 12 months of ibrutinib treatment. The CDR3 DNA reads as TGTGCCAGCAGCTTGGGAACCTCGGGGGGAGGAGTTGGAAACACCATATATTTT. Its translation is CASSLGTSGGGVGNTIYF.